This entry concerns a single T cell receptor beta chain. TCRdb's copy holds only in-frame clones and misses some; the assay was immunoSEQ multiplex PCR. The sample records about 93,000 clones, 91% being singletons. The sample belongs to a study of OX40 agonist ivuxolimab in advanced cancers. CDR1 and CDR2 (germline): SGHVS, FQNEAQ. Trimming cost V 5 bases and J 9 bases; bases outside gene matches: 16. The CDR3 consists of 16 residues. The sequencing here drew on CD4+ or CD8+ T cells sorted from blood, taken in a trial of the OX40 agonist ivuxolimab. V usage is TRBV7-8 and J usage is TRBJ1-5, with 7 positions matching TRBD1. The sequence was obtained from an adult with an advanced solid tumor such as melanoma, head and neck, liver or kidney cancer. The CDR3 sequence: CASSPDRVPGYGPQHF. The CDR3 DNA is TGTGCCAGCAGCCCAGACAGGGTCCCAGGGTATGGGCCCCAGCATTTT.